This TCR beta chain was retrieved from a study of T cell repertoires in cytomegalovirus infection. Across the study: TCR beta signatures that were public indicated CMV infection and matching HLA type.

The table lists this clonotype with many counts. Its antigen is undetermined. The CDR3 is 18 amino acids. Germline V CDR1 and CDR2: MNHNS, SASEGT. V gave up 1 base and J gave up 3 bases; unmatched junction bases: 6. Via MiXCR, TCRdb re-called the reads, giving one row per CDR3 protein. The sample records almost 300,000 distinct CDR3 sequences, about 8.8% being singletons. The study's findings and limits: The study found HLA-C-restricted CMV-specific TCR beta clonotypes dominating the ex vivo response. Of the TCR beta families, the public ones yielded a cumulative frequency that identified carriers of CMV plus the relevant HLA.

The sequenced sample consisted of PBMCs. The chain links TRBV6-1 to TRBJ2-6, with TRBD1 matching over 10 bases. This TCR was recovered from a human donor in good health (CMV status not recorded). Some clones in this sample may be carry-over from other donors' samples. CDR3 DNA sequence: TGTGCCAGCAGTGAAGTCGACAGGGGGCTTCATGGGGCCAACGTCCTGACTTTC. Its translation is CASSEVDRGLHGANVLTF.